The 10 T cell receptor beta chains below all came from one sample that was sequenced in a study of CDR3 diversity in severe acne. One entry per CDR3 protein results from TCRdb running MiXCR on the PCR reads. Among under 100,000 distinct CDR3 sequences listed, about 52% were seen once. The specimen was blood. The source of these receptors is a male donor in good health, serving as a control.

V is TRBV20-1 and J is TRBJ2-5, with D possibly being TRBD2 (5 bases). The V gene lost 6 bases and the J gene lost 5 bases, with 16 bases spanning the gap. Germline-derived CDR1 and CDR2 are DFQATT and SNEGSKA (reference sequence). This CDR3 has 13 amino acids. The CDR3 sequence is CSASGREGETQYF. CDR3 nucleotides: TGCAGTGCCAGCGGACGGGAAGGGGAGACCCAGTACTTC.

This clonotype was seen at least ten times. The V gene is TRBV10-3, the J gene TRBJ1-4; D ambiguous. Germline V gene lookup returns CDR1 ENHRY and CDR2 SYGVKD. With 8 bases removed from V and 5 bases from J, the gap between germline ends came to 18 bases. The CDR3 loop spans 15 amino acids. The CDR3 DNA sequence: TGTGCCATCGGCGCTTCGACAAAAGGGAATGAAAAACTGTTTTTT. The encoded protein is CAIGASTKGNEKLFF.

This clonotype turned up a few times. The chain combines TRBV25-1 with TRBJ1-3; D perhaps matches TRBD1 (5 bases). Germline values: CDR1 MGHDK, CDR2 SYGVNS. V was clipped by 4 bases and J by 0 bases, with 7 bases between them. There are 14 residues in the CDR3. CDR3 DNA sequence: TGTGCCAGCAGTGTCGGGGCCTCTGGAAACACCATATATTTT. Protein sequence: CASSVGASGNTIYF.

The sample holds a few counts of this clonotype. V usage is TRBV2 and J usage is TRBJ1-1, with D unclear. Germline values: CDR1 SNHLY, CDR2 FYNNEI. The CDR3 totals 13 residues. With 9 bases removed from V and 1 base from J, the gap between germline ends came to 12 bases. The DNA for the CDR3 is TGTGCCAGTCGATATAGAGGGAACACTGAAGCTTTCTTT. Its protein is CASRYRGNTEAFF.

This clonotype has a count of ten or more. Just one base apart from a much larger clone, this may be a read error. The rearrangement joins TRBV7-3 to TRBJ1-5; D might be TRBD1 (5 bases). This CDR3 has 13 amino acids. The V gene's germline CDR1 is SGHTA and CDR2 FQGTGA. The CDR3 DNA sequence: TGTGCCGGCAGCGAAGGGGCAGGACAGCCCCAGCATTTT. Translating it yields CAGSEGAGQPQHF.

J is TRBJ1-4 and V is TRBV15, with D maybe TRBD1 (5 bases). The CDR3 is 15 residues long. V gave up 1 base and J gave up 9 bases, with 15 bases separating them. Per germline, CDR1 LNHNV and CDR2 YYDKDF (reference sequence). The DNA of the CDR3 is TGTGCCACCAGCAGAGGGGGGAAAGAAAGAAAAAAACTGTTTTTT. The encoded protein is CATSRGGKERKKLFF. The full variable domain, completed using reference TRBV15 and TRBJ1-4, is DAMVIQNPRYQVTQFGKPVTLSCSQTLNHNVMYWYQQKSSQAPKLLFHYYDKDFNNEADTPDNFQSRRPNTSFCFLDIRSPGLGDTAMYLCATSRGGKERKKLFFGSGTQLSVL.

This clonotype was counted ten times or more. CDR3 in amino acids: CASSFSLTSEQYF. The CDR3 DNA follows: TGTGCCAGCAGCTTTAGTCTTACGAGCGAGCAGTACTTC. The chain recombines TRBV7-2 with TRBJ2-7; no definite D call. CDR3 length equals 13 residues. Germline V gene sequence: CDR1 SGHTA, CDR2 FQGNSA. Trimming took off 3 bases at V and 6 bases at J, with 12 bases between the two ends.

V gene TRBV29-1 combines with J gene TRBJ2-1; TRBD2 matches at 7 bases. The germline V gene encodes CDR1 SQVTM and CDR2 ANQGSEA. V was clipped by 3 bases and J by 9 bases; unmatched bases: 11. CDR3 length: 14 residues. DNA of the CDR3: TGCAGCGTTGAGGGAGTGGGAGGGTCTAGTGAGCAGTTCTTC. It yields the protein CSVEGVGGSSEQFF.

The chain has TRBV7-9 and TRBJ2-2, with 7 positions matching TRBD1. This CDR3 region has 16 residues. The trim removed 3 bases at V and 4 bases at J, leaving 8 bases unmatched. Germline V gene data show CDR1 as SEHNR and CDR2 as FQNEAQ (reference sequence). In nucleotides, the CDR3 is TGTGCCAGCAGCTTCCGAGGGACAGACCTCACCGGGGAGCTGTTTTTT. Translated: CASSFRGTDLTGELFF.

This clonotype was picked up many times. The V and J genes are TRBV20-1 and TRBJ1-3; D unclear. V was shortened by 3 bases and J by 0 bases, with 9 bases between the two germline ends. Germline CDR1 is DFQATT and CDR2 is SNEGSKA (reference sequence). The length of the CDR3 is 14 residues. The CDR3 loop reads CSARVGNSGNTIYF. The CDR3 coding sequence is TGCAGTGCTAGGGTGGGGAACTCTGGAAACACCATATATTTT.